This TCR beta chain comes out of a study of TIL therapy for anti-PD-1-resistant metastatic lung cancer. Turning to the study itself: Tumor harvest preceded PD-1/PD-L1 blockade, followed by nivolumab treatment. Regarding the study as a whole: Treatment-naive, never-smoker and oncogene-addicted patients were overrepresented in this highly selected cohort.

Time point given: pre-treatment sample, taken before nivolumab and TIL therapy. This clone has just a few counts. Its target is not known. Germline CDR1 SQVTM, CDR2 ANQGSEA. This CDR3 is 14 amino acids long. V gave up 6 bases and J gave up 1 base, with 13 bases separating them. The libraries were made with immunoSEQ v3. Survey-level samples got approximately 2 million read pairs; deep-level samples got roughly 5-6 million. Assay used: immunoSEQ multiplex PCR; TCRdb lists only in-frame clones, some missing. The repertoire holds about 53,000 clones, with roughly 80% as singletons. This rearrangement joins TRBV29-1 to TRBJ1-5; TRBD1 might be the D (5 bases). The receptor comes from a person between 30 and 79 years old with non-small cell lung cancer. Sequencing was performed on blood, taken at baseline. This CDR3 is CSVRDPGSNQPQHF. Written as DNA, the CDR3 is TGCAGCGTCAGGGACCCCGGGAGCAATCAGCCCCAGCATTTT.